The next 10 T cell receptor beta chains were all read from a single sample in a study of CD8 T cells in Susac syndrome. The authors reverse transcribed about 0.45 to 1 ug RNA with random hexamers. TCRdb itself ran the immunoSEQ multiplex PCR reads through MiXCR, one entry per CDR3 protein. This table holds about 120,000 distinct CDR3 sequences, roughly 92% found once. Sequencing was performed on CD4+ T cells from PBMCs. The receptors originated from a human donor in good health.

The CDR3 is CASSLEGQNYGYTF. CDR3 nucleotides: TGCGCCAGCAGCTTGGAGGGACAGAACTATGGCTACACCTTC. The genes are TRBV5-1 and TRBJ1-2; 7 bases map to TRBD1. CDR1 and CDR2 (germline): SGHRS, YFSETQ. V lost 0 bases to trimming and J lost 2 bases; unmatched junction nucleotides: 1. This CDR3 comprises 14 residues.

The chain has TRBV7-2 and TRBJ2-3; 13 bases agree with TRBD2. Germline V lookup: CDR1 SGHTA, CDR2 FQGNSA. The CDR3 runs to 18 residues. After removal of 3 bases from V and 4 bases from J, the junction contained 10 bases not matched to a gene. CDR3 nucleotides: TGTGCCAGCAGCTTGACCACACTAGCGGGAGGGCCCTCAGATACGCAGTATTTT. Translating it yields CASSLTTLAGGPSDTQYF.

The genes are TRBV29-1 and TRBJ1-1; TRBD1 matches 7 bases. Trimming cost V 7 bases and J 1 base; bases outside gene matches: 9. CDR1 SQVTM and CDR2 ANQGSEA come from the germline V gene. CDR3 length: 14 amino acids. CDR3 residues: CSAWTGHKNTEAFF. The DNA for the CDR3 is TGCAGCGCCTGGACAGGACACAAGAACACTGAAGCTTTCTTT.

The chain combines TRBV3-1 with TRBJ2-1; possibly TRBD1 or TRBD2 for D (5 bases each). This CDR3 is 15 amino acids long. Germline CDR1 reads LGHDT; CDR2 reads YNNKEL (reference sequence). V was shortened by 1 base and J by 9 bases, with 16 bases between the two germline ends. In DNA, the CDR3 is TGTGCCAGCAGCCAAGGCGGTCCCGGGGCCGGTGAGCAGTTCTTC. It is translated as CASSQGGPGAGEQFF.

The gene calls are TRBV5-6 and TRBJ1-1; no reliable D call. In germline, CDR1 is SGHDT, CDR2 YYEEEE. CDR3 length: 15 amino acids. The V gene lost 4 bases and the J gene lost 0 bases, with 13 bases spanning the gap. The CDR3 is CASSPLQFMNTEAFF. CDR3 DNA sequence: TGTGCCAGCAGCCCCCTACAGTTTATGAACACTGAAGCTTTCTTT.

This rearrangement joins TRBV6-2 or TRBV6-3 to TRBJ1-3; 8 bases align to TRBD1. After removal of 7 bases from V and 0 bases from J, the junction contained 8 bases not matched to a gene. CDR1 is MNHEY and CDR2 is SVGEGT in the germline V gene. CDR3 length: 16 residues. The CDR3 region is CASTGRTGISGNTIYF. DNA for the CDR3: TGTGCCAGCACCGGCCGGACAGGGATCTCTGGAAACACCATATATTTT.

This rearrangement joins TRBV6-2 or TRBV6-3 to TRBJ2-7, with D perhaps TRBD2 (5 bases). The CDR3 loop spans 14 amino acids. Germline V gives CDR1 MNHEY, CDR2 SVGEGT. V was trimmed by 6 bases and J by 2 bases, leaving 14 bases between them. CDR3: CASRPWAGAYEQYF. DNA of the CDR3: TGTGCCAGCAGGCCCTGGGCGGGTGCCTACGAGCAGTACTTC.

This clonotype is a singleton in its sample. J is TRBJ2-5 and V is TRBV6-5, with no clear D. Germline CDR1 reads MNHEY; CDR2 reads SVGAGI. There are 13 residues in the CDR3. Between the trimmed V and J ends, which lost 8 bases and 3 bases, there was a span of 13 bases. CDR3 sequence reads: CASRLGLKETQYF. CDR3 nucleotide sequence: TGTGCCAGCCGTCTTGGCCTAAAAGAGACCCAGTACTTC.

This clonotype was seen a single time. The chain links TRBV30 to TRBJ1-2, with D tentatively TRBD1 (6 bases). Germline V gives CDR1 GTSNPN, CDR2 SVGIG (reference sequence). V lost 5 bases and J 1 base, leaving 8 bases between the germline ends. The CDR3 is made up of 12 amino acids. The CDR3 region has the DNA TGTGCCTGGGGGGGCCATAACTATGGCTACACCTTC. It encodes CAWGGHNYGYTF.

The chain has TRBV30 and TRBJ2-2, with 8 bases matching TRBD2. This CDR3 comprises 17 residues. In germline, CDR1 is GTSNPN, CDR2 SVGIG (reference sequence). The V segment lost 4 bases and the J segment 4 bases; nucleotides outside the gene matches: 14. This CDR3 reads CAWNRLAGYGGTGELFF. The DNA for the CDR3 is TGTGCCTGGAATCGGTTAGCGGGATATGGCGGCACCGGGGAGCTGTTTTTT.